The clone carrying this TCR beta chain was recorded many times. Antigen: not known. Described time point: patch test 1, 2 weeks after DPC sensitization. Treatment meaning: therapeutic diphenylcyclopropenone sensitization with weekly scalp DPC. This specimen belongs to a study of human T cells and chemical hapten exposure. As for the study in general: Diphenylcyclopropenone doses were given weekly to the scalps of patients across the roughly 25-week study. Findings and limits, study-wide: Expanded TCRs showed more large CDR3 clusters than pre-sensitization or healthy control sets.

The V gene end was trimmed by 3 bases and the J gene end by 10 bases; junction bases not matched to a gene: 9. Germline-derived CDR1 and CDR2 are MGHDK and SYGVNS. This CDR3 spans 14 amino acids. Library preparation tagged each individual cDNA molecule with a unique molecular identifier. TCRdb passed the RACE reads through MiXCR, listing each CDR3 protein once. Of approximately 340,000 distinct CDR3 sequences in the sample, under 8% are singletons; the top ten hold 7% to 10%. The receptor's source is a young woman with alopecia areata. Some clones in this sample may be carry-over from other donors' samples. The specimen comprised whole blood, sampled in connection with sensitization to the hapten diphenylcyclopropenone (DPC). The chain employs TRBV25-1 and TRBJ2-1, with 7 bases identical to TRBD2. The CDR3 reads CASSERPGTNEQFF. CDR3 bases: TGTGCCAGCAGTGAGCGGCCTGGGACTAACGAGCAGTTCTTC.